These T cell receptor beta chains were read from a single sample in a study of T-cell reconstitution after alpha-beta-depleted transplantation in children. MiXCR, applied by TCRdb to the PCR reads, yields one record per CDR3 protein. Found here are fewer than 550,000 distinct CDR3 sequences, about 10% of them singletons; the top ten hold around 15%. Sequenced here: PBMCs, mostly from graft donor cells, sampled 180 days after TCRalphabeta/CD19-depleted stem cell transplant. The source of these receptors is a female patient between 2 and 15 years old who had a stem cell transplant for aplastic anemia, so the T cells may come from the graft donor. CDR3s include the opening cysteine and the closing phenylalanine or tryptophan. A row's size may be missing; if present it is once, few, many or a size class.

TRBJ1-2 TRBV6-5 . CASSYTTTGGSGYTF
TRBJ2-4 TRBV6-2/TRBV6-3 . CASSYARGPQNIQYF
TRBJ2-1 TRBV27 many CASSLSFREQFF
TRBJ1-5 TRBV11-2 . CASSPRGSGQYSNQPQHF
TRBJ2-2 TRBV11-2 . CASSRTGGSWELFF
TRBJ1-4 TRBV7-2 . CASSLDRVREKLFF
TRBJ2-7 TRBV2 . CASSESSGTPSYEQYF
TRBJ2-1 TRBV7-3 . CASSLGGPMGQFF
TRBJ2-5 TRBV5-1 many CASSLGPGQETQYF
TRBJ2-3 TRBV18 . CASSPLAGSADTQYF
TRBJ2-1 TRBV19 . CASSIGASGSIYNEQFF
TRBJ2-7 TRBV11-3 . CASSLSRAAHEQYF
TRBJ2-2 TRBV4-3 . CASSLKGGVANTGELFF